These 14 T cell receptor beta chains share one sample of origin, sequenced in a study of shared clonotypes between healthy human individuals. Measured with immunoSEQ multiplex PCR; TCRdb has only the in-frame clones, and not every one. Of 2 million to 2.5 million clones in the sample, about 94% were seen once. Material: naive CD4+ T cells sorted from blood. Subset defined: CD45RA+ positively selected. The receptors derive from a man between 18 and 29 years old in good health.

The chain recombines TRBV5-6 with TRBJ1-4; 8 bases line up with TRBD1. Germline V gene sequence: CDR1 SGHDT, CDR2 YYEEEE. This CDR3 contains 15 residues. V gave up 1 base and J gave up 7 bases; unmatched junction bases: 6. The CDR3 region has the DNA TGTGCCAGCAGCTTGTCCCAGGGGGCAGGTGAAAAACTGTTTTTT. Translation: CASSLSQGAGEKLFF.

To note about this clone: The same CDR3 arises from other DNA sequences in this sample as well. In DNA, the CDR3 is TGTGCCAGTAGTACCCCTGGACAGACCTACGAGCAGTACTTC. Translating gives CASSTPGQTYEQYF. The rearrangement joins TRBV19 to TRBJ2-7; D might be TRBD1 (6 bases). The CDR3 has 14 amino acids. With 4 bases removed from V and 2 bases from J, the gap between germline ends came to 12 bases. Per germline, CDR1 LNHDA and CDR2 SQIVND (reference sequence).

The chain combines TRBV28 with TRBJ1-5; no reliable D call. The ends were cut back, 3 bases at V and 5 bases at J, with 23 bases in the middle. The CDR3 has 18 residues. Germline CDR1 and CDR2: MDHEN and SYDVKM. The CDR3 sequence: CASSLSHGLGSLDQPQHF. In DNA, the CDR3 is TGTGCCAGCAGTTTGTCGCATGGTCTCGGGTCGCTAGATCAGCCCCAGCATTTT.

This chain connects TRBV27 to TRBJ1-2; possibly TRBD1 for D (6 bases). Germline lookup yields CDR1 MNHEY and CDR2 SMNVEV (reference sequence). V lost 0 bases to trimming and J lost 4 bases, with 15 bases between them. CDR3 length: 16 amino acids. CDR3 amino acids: CASSLSGGASLYGYTF. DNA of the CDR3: TGTGCCAGCAGTTTATCGGGGGGCGCCTCACTCTATGGCTACACCTTC.

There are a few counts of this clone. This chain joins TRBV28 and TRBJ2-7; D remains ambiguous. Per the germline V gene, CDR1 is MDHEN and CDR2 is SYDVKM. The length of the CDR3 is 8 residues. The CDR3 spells CVNYEQYF. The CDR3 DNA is TGTGTGAACTACGAGCAGTACTTC.

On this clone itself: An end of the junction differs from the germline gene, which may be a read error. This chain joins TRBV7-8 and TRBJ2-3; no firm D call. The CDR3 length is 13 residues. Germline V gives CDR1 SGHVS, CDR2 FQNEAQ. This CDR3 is CASSYGEAETQYF. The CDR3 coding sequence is TGTGCCAGCAGCTACGGTGAGGCAGAAACGCAGTATTTT.

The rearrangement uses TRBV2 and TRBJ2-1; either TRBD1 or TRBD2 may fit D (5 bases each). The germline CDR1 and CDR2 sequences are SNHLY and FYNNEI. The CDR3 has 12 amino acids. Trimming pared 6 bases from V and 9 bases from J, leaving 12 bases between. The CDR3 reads CASRGDGGEQFF. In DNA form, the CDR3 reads TGTGCCAGCAGGGGGGACGGCGGTGAGCAGTTCTTC.

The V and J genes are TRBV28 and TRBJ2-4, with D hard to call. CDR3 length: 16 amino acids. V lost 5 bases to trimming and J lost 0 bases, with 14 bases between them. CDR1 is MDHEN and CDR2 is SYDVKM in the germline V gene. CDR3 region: CASSQTTMPAKNIQYF. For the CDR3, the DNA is TGTGCCAGCAGTCAGACAACAATGCCAGCCAAAAACATTCAGTACTTC. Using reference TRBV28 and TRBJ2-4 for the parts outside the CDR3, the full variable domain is DVKVTQSSRYLVKRTGEKVFLECVQDMDHENMFWYRQDPGLGLRLIYFSYDVKMKEKGDIPEGYSVSREKKERFSLILESASTNQTSMYLCASSQTTMPAKNIQYFGAGTRLSVL.

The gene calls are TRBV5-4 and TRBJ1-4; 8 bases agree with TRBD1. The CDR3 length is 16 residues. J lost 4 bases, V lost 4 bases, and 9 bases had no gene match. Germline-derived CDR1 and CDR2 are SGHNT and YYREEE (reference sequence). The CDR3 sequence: CASSRGQGKGNEKLFF. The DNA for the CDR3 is TGTGCCAGCAGCCGCGGACAGGGCAAGGGTAATGAAAAACTGTTTTTT.

The chain's CDR3 is CACSRYSGSSGEQFF. The CDR3 region has the DNA TGTGCCTGTTCCAGATATAGCGGGAGCTCCGGTGAGCAGTTCTTC. The chain employs TRBV30 and TRBJ2-1; 9 positions agree with TRBD2. The V gene's germline CDR1 is GTSNPN and CDR2 SVGIG (reference sequence). CDR3 size: 15 residues. V was pared by 6 bases and J by 9 bases, with 15 bases of the junction left unmatched.

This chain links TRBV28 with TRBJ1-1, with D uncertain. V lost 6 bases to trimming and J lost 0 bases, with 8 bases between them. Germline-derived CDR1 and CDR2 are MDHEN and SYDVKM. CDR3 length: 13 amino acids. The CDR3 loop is CASSRHLNTEAFF. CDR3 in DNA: TGTGCCAGCAGCCGACACCTGAACACTGAAGCTTTCTTT.

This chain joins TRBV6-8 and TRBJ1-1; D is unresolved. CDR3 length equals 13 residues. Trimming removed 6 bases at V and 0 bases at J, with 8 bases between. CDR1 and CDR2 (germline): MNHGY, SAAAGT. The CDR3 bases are TGTGCCAGCAGGGGCGGCCTGAACACTGAAGCTTTCTTT. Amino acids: CASRGGLNTEAFF.

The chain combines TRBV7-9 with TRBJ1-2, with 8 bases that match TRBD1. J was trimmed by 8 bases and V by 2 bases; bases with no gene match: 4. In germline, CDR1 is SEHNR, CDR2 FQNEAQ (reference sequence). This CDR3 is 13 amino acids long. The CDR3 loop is CASSLRTGSGYTF. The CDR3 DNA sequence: TGTGCCAGCAGCTTACGGACAGGGTCAGGCTACACCTTC.

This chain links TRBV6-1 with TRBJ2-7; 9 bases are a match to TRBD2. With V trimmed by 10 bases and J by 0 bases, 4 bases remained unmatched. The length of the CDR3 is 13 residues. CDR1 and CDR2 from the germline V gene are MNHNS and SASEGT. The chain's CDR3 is CAIRTSASYEQYF. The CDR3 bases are TGTGCCATCCGGACTAGCGCCTCCTACGAGCAGTACTTC.